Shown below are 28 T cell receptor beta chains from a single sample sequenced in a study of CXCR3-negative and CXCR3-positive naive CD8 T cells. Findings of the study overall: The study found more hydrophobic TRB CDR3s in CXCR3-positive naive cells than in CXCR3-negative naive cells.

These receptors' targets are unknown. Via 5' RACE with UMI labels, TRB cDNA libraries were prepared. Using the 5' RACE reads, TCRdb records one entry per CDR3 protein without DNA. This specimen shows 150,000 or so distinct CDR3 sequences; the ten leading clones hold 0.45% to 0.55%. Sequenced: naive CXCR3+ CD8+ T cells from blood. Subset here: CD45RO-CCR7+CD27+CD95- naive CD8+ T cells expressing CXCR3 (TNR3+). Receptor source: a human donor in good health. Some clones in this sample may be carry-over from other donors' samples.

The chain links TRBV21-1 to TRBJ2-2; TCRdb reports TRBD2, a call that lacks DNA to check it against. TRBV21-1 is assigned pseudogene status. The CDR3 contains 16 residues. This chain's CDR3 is CASSLVAGVNTGELFF.

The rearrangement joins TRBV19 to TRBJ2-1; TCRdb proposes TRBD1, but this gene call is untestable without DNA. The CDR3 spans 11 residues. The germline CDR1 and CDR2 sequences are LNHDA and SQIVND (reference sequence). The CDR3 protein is CASSTGGEQFF.

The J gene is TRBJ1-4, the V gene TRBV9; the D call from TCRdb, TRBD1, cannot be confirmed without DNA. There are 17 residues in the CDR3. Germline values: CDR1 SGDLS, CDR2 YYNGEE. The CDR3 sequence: CASSAGRDTTTNEKLFF.

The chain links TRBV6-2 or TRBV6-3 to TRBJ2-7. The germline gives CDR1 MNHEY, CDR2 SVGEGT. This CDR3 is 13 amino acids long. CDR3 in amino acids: CASSPGNSYEQYF.

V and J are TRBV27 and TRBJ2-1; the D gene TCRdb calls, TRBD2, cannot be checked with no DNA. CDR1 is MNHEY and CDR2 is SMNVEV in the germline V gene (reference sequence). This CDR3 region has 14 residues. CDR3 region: CASSLLAAYNEQFF.

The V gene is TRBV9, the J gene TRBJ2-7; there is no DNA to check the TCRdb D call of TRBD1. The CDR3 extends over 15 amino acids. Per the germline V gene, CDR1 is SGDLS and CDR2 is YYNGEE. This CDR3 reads CASSVVGTHGNEQYF.

The CDR3 loop is CASSLGLAGMNEQFF. The rearrangement uses TRBV11-2 and TRBJ2-1; TCRdb's assignment of TRBD2 cannot be checked, as there is no DNA. Germline CDR1 SGHAT, CDR2 FQNNGV. This CDR3 is built from 15 residues.

CDR3 in amino acids: CASSRWGQGHTEAFF. The chain is built from TRBV11-2 and TRBJ1-1; the D call from TCRdb, TRBD1, cannot be confirmed without DNA. Per germline, CDR1 SGHAT and CDR2 FQNNGV. The CDR3 sequence is 15 residues long.

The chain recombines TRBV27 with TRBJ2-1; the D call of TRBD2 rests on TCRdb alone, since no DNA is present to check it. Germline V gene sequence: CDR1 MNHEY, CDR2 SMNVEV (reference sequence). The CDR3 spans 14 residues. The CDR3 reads CASTSMLGYNEQFF.

CDR3 region: CATSREGESYNEQFF. J is TRBJ2-1 and V is TRBV15. This CDR3 comprises 15 residues. Germline lookup yields CDR1 LNHNV and CDR2 YYDKDF (reference sequence).

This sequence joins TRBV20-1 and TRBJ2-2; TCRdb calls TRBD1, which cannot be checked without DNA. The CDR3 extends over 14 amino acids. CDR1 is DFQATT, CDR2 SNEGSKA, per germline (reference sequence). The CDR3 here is CSARETVGSWELFF.

The CDR3 protein is CASSSSGDYNEQFF. This chain connects TRBV5-1 to TRBJ2-1; there is no DNA to check the TCRdb D call of TRBD2. CDR3 length: 14 amino acids. Germline CDR1 and CDR2: SGHRS and YFSETQ.

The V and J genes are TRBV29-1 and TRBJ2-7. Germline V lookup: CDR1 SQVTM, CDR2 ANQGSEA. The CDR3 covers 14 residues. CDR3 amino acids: CSVVAEPASYEQYF.

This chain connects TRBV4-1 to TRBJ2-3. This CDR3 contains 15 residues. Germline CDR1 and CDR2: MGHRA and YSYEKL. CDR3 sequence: CASSPTVGSTDTQYF.

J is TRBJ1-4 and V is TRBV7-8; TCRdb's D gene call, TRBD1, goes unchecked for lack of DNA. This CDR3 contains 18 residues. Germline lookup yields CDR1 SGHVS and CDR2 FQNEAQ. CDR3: CASSSEMLNRGMLEKLFF.

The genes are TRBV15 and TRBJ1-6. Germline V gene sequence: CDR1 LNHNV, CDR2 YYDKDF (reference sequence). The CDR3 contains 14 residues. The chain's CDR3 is CATRTQRVVSPLHF.

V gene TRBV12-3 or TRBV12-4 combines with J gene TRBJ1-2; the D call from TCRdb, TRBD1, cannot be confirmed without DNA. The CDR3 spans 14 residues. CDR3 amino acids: CASSLGVRAYGYTF.

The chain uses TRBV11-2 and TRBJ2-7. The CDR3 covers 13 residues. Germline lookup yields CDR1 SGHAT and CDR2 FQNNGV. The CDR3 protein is CASSLEFSYEQYF.

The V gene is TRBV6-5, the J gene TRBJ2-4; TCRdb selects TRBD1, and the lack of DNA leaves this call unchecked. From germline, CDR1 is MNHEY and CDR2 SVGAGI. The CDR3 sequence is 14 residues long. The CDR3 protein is CASSGGLGKNIQYF.

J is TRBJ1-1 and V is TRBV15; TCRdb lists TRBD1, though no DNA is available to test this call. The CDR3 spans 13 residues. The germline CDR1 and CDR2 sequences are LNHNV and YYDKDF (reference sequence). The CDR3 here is CATSRVTGEGAFF.

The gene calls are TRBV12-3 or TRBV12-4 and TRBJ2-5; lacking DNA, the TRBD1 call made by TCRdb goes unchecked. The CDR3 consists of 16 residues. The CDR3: CASIDGGAPYQETQYF.

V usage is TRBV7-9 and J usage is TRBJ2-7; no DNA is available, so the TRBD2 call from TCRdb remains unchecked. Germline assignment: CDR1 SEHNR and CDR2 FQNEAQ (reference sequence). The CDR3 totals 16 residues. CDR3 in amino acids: CASSLVAGAMTYEQYF.

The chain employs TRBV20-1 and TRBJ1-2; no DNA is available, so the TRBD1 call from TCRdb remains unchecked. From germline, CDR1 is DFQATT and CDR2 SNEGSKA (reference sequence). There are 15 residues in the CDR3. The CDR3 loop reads CSARDGRDRNYGYTF.

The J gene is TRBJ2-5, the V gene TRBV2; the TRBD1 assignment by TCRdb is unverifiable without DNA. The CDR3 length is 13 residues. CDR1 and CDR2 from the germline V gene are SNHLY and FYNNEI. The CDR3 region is CASIGQGQETQYF.

The CDR3 region is CATTGQGNTGELFF. The chain is built from TRBV6-5 and TRBJ2-2; TCRdb indicates TRBD1, and absent DNA this call remains unverified. The CDR3 is 14 residues long. Germline CDR1 is MNHEY and CDR2 is SVGAGI.

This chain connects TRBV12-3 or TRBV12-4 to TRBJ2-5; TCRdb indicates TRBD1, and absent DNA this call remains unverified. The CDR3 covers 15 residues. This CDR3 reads CASSFKPGTVETQYF.

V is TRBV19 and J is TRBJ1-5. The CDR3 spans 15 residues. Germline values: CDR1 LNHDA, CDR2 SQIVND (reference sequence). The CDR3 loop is CASSIGGRGNQPQHF.

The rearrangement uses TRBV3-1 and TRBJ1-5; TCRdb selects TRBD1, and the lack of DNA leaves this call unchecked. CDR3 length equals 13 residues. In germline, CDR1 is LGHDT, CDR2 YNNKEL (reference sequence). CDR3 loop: CASSHGGGQPQHF.